Sequencing of this T cell receptor (beta chain) was carried out in a study of CD8 T cells in Susac syndrome. Random-hexamer reverse transcription was applied to about 0.45 to 1 ug RNA. A multiplex approach, immunoSEQ multiplex PCR, amplified TCR beta CDR3 across 54 Vbeta and 13 Jbeta. MiXCR was run by TCRdb on the immunoSEQ multiplex PCR reads, yielding one entry per CDR3 protein. The data hold more than 200,000 distinct CDR3 sequences, with around 93% observed a single time. Each multiple sclerosis control was a treatment-naive patient with relapsing-remitting disease that was either stable or active. This CDR3 has 16 amino acids. CDR1 is SQVTM and CDR2 is ANQGSEA in the germline V gene. The V end was cut by 0 bases, the J end by 2 bases, with 14 bases between.

The chain has TRBV29-1 and TRBJ1-5, with D possibly matching TRBD1 (6 bases). The clonotype originates from a human donor with multiple sclerosis. The sequenced sample consisted of CD4+ T cells from PBMCs. CDR3 amino acids: CSVEDGGAEGNQPQHF. The CDR3 DNA reads as TGCAGCGTTGAAGATGGGGGGGCGGAGGGCAATCAGCCCCAGCATTTT.